The 18 T cell receptor beta chains below come from one sample, sequenced in a study of blood T cell repertoires in COVID-19. TCRdb's table, derived via immunoSEQ multiplex PCR, lists solely in-frame clones and lacks some. Here the sample spans roughly 100,000 clones, around nine tenths being singletons. The sample comprised peripheral blood. The receptors derive from a woman in her fifties or sixties with COVID-19, enrolled during active disease.

V and J are TRBV18 and TRBJ2-3; 7 nucleotides line up with TRBD1. CDR3 length: 14 amino acids. CDR1 and CDR2 (germline): KGHSH, LQKENI. V was pared by 6 bases and J by 4 bases, with 7 bases of the junction left unmatched. CDR3 protein: CASSPNRGADTQYF. The CDR3 nucleotides are TGTGCCAGCTCGCCAAACAGGGGAGCAGATACGCAGTATTTT.

To note about this clone: Lacking the conserved final phenylalanine or tryptophan, this CDR3 likely reflects a read error. The DNA is omitted, as the CDR3 cannot be located on it reliably, and the CDR3 follows TCRdb's listing. This chain uses TRBV2 with TRBJ1-2. Germline V gene lookup returns CDR1 SNHLY and CDR2 FYNNEI. The CDR3 has 12 amino acids, counting both end residues. CDR3 region: CAIPTGSSMVIL.

The chain joins TRBV2 to TRBJ1-4; tentative D call: TRBD1 (5 bases). CDR1 and CDR2 from the germline V gene are SNHLY and FYNNEI. Trimming cost V 8 bases and J 5 bases, with 15 bases left between them. This CDR3 spans 14 amino acids. The CDR3 sequence: CASGAPTANEKLFF. The CDR3 nucleotides read TGTGCCAGCGGGGCCCCGACGGCGAATGAAAAACTGTTTTTT.

The chain links TRBV2 to TRBJ1-5; a weak D match, TRBD1 (5 bases). CDR1 and CDR2 from the germline V gene are SNHLY and FYNNEI. This CDR3 has 14 residues. The germline V and J ends were trimmed by 5 bases and 4 bases, with 12 bases remaining between them. The chain's CDR3 is CASSQGGFNQPQHF. The DNA for the CDR3 is TGTGCCAGCAGTCAGGGCGGCTTTAATCAGCCCCAGCATTTT.

The V gene is TRBV13, the J gene TRBJ2-1; 7 nucleotides agree with TRBD2. Germline V lookup: CDR1 PRHDT, CDR2 FYEKMQ (reference sequence). The CDR3 extends over 13 amino acids. The ends lost 5 bases at V and 11 bases at J; junction bases unmatched: 9. CDR3 loop: CASSPWGGLKQFF. CDR3 sequence (DNA): TGTGCCAGCAGCCCCTGGGGAGGGTTGAAGCAGTTCTTC.

V is TRBV5-1 and J is TRBJ1-1; TRBD1 might be the D (5 bases). V was cut by 6 bases and J by 3 bases, with 18 bases left in between. The germline CDR1 and CDR2 sequences are SGHRS and YFSETQ. The CDR3 is made up of 15 amino acids. Written as DNA, the CDR3 is TGCGCCAGCAACCCCATGGGGGGGAAGGACACTGAAGCTTTCTTT. Protein: CASNPMGGKDTEAFF. The full variable domain, completed using reference TRBV5-1 and TRBJ1-1, is KAGVTQTPRYLIKTRGQQVTLSCSPISGHRSVSWYQQTPGQGLQFLFEYFSETQRNKGNFPGRFSGRQFSNSRSEMNVSTLELGDSALYLCASNPMGGKDTEAFFGQGTRLTVV.

The rearrangement links TRBV7-6 to TRBJ2-2; TRBD2 might be the D (7 bases). The germline V gene encodes CDR1 SGHVS and CDR2 FNYEAQ. This CDR3 comprises 15 residues. Trimming removed 4 bases from V and 4 bases from J, with 13 bases in between. The CDR3 region has the DNA TGTGCCAGCAGCTCCGTGCGGGGGCTCACCGGGGAGCTGTTTTTT. Its protein product is CASSSVRGLTGELFF. The full variable domain, rest sourced from reference TRBV7-6 and TRBJ2-2, is GAGVSQSPRYKVTKRGQDVALRCDPISGHVSLYWYRQALGQGPEFLTYFNYEAQQDKSGLPNDRFSAERPEGSISTLTIQRTEQRDSAMYRCASSSVRGLTGELFFGEGSRLTVL.

This clone was picked up one time. The CDR3 spells CASSPGLAGGTYEQYF. The CDR3 DNA reads as TGTGCCAGCAGCCCGGGACTAGCGGGGGGGACCTACGAGCAGTACTTC. The chain carries TRBV3-1 (or the pseudogene TRBV3-2) and TRBJ2-7; 16 nucleotides match TRBD2. Trimming at V came to 4 bases and at J to 2 bases, leaving 2 bases not matched to a gene. The germline V gene encodes CDR1 LGHDT and CDR2 YNNKEL (reference sequence). The CDR3 sequence is 16 residues long.

The chain couples TRBV5-1 to TRBJ1-6; TRBD1 is a possible D gene (6 bases). V was cut by 0 bases and J by 7 bases, with 11 bases left in between. This CDR3 comprises 15 residues. Germline V gene lookup returns CDR1 SGHRS and CDR2 YFSETQ. CDR3 region: CASSLGPGVNSPLHF. The CDR3 DNA reads TGCGCCAGCAGCTTGGGGCCAGGGGTGAATTCACCCCTCCACTTT.

The J gene is TRBJ2-2, the V gene TRBV19; TRBD2 is a possible D gene (6 bases). V was cut by 8 bases and J by 3 bases, with 13 bases left in between. CDR1 and CDR2 from the germline V gene are LNHDA and SQIVND (reference sequence). The CDR3 contains 14 residues. CDR3: CASSDYSDTGELFF. Here the CDR3 DNA reads TGTGCCAGTTCGGACTACTCAGACACCGGGGAGCTGTTTTTT.

CDR3 nucleotide sequence: TGCGCCAGCAGCCGAGGGGGTCTGGGGAACACTGAAGCTTTCTTT. It specifies CASSRGGLGNTEAFF. The gene calls are TRBV5-1 and TRBJ1-1; D might be TRBD1 (6 bases). The CDR3 consists of 15 residues. V lost 4 bases to trimming and J lost 1 base, with 14 bases between them. Per germline, CDR1 SGHRS and CDR2 YFSETQ.

The chain recombines TRBV28 with TRBJ2-5, with D perhaps assigned TRBD1 or TRBD2 (6 bases each). V dropped 6 bases and J dropped 1 base, with 18 bases sitting between them. Germline V gene lookup returns CDR1 MDHEN and CDR2 SYDVKM. This CDR3 is built from 16 residues. The CDR3 protein is CASSLGGLTAQETQYF. The CDR3 bases are TGTGCCAGCAGCTTAGGGGGGTTGACAGCCCAAGAGACCCAGTACTTC.

This chain's CDR3 is CASSIRTGGFNQPQHF. The CDR3 region has the DNA TGTGCCAGTAGTATCAGGACAGGGGGCTTCAATCAGCCCCAGCATTTT. The V call is TRBV19, the J call TRBJ1-5; TRBD1 aligns across 11 bases. The CDR3 is 16 residues long. V lost 3 bases and J lost 3; bases outside the gene matches: 4. Germline assignment: CDR1 LNHDA and CDR2 SQIVND (reference sequence).

The CDR3 bases are TGTGCCAGCAGCCCCGGACAGTACACCGGGGAGCTGTTTTTT. Translated: CASSPGQYTGELFF. The genes are TRBV11-3 and TRBJ2-2, with D perhaps TRBD1 (6 bases). The germline V gene has CDR1 SGHNT and CDR2 YENEEA. V lost 5 bases, J lost 3 bases, and 10 bases lay in between. The CDR3 has 14 residues. Complete variable domain (other parts from reference TRBV11-3 and TRBJ2-2): EAGVVQSPRYKIIEKKQPVAFWCNPISGHNTLYWYLQNLGQGPELLIRYENEEAVDDSQLPKDRFSAERLKGVDSTLKIQPAELGDSAVYLCASSPGQYTGELFFGEGSRLTVL.

J is TRBJ2-7 and V is TRBV7-2; 7 positions agree with TRBD2. V was clipped by 1 base and J by 3 bases; unmatched bases: 12. This CDR3 has 17 residues. CDR1 SGHTA and CDR2 FQGNSA come from the germline V gene. This chain's CDR3 is CASSLEGGFSMFYEQYF. In nucleotides, the CDR3 is TGTGCCAGCAGCTTAGAGGGAGGGTTTAGTATGTTCTACGAGCAGTACTTC.

A single count supports this clone. The chain links TRBV11-3 to TRBJ1-2; TRBD1 agrees at 8 bases. Germline V gives CDR1 SGHNT, CDR2 YENEEA. The CDR3 has 13 amino acids. Trimming at V came to 4 bases and at J to 6 bases, leaving 4 bases not matched to a gene. The CDR3 nucleotides are TGTGCCAGCAGCTCCACAGGGGGAGATGGCTACACCTTC. It specifies CASSSTGGDGYTF.

This clone is a singleton in its sample. The chain couples TRBV6-2 or TRBV6-3 to TRBJ2-7; 15 bases are a match to TRBD2. Germline V gene sequence: CDR1 MNHEY, CDR2 SVGEGT. V shed 6 bases and J 1 base; nucleotides not matched to a gene: 4. The length of the CDR3 is 16 residues. The CDR3 loop is CASSLGLAGGSYEQYF. The CDR3 DNA sequence: TGTGCCAGCAGCCTCGGACTAGCGGGGGGGTCCTACGAGCAGTACTTC.

The rearrangement links TRBV7-2 to TRBJ1-2, with TRBD1 matching 9 bases. Germline-derived CDR1 and CDR2 are SGHTA and FQGNSA. V dropped 8 bases and J dropped 8; count of bases not matched to a gene: 15. The CDR3 runs to 15 residues. In DNA form, the CDR3 reads TGTGCCAGCGGCAAACCCGGGACAGGGAGGGAGGGCTACACCTTC. The encoded protein is CASGKPGTGREGYTF.